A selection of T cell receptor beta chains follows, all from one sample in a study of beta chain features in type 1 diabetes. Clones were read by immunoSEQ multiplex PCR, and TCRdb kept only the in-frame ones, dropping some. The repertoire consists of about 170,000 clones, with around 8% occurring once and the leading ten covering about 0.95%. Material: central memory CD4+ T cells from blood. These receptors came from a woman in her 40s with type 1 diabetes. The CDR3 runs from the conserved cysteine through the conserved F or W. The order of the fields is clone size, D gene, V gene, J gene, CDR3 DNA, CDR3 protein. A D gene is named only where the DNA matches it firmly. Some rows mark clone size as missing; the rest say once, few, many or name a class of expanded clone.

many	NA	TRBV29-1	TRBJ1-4	TGCAGCGTTGCCAGTCGTGAAAAACTGTTTTTT	CSVASREKLFF
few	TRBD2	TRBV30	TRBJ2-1	TGTGCCTGGAGACTAGCGGGAGGCTATGAGCAGTTCTTC	CAWRLAGGYEQFF
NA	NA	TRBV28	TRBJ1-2	TGTGCCAGCGGGCTAGGGCAGGGCCTATATGGCTACACCTTC	CASGLGQGLYGYTF
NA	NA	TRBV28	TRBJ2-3	TGTGCCAGCAGTTTATTTGGCGGGGCTGGCCCAGATACGCAGTATTTT	CASSLFGGAGPDTQYF
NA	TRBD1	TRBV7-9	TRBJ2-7	TGTGCCACCGGACAGGGGTACGAGCAGTACTTC	CATGQGYEQYF
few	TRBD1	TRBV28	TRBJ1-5	TGTGCCAGCAGTTCCCTTACAGGGGGCGGCAATCAGCCCCAGCATTTT	CASSSLTGGGNQPQHF
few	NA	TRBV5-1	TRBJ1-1	TGCGCCAGCGACAATACCGAGGGGGGGCAAGCTTTCTTT	CASDNTEGGQAFF
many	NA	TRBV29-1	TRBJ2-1	TGCAGCGTTGGAGGAGGGGGAGGGAATGAGCAGTTCTTC	CSVGGGGGNEQFF
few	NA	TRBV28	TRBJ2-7	TGTGCCAGCAGTACTTCAAGACAGGTCTACGAGCAGTACTTC	CASSTSRQVYEQYF
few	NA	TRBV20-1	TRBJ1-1	TGCAGTGCTAGAGTAAGGGGGTTGGCTTTCTTT	CSARVRGLAFF
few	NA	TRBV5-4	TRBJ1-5	TGTGCCAGCAGCTTGGCAAATAGCAATCAGCCCCAGCATTTT	CASSLANSNQPQHF
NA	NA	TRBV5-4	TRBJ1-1	TGTGCCAGCAGCCGACAAGAGGGCACTGAAGCTTTCTTT	CASSRQEGTEAFF
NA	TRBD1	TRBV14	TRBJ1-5	TGTGCCAGCAGCCCGGGGACAGGGGGCGGTCAGCCCCAGCATTTT	CASSPGTGGGQPQHF
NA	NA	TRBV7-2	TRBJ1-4	TGTGCCAGCAGCTCCGGGACTCCCGGAGGCAGTGAAAAACTGTTTTTT	CASSSGTPGGSEKLFF
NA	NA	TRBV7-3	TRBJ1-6	TGTGCCAGCAGCTTAGACAGGAATAATTCACCCCTCCACTTT	CASSLDRNNSPLHF
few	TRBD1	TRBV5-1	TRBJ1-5	TGCGCCAGCAGCTTGGGACAGGGAGGTCAGCCCCAGCATTTT	CASSLGQGGQPQHF
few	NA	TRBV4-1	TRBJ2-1	TGCGCCAGCAGCCAACAGGTGAACTCCTACAATGAGCAGTTCTTC	CASSQQVNSYNEQFF
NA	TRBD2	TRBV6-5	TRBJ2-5	TGTGCCAGCAGTTACAGCGGGAGGGCCGCCGCAGAGACCCAGTACTTC	CASSYSGRAAAETQYF
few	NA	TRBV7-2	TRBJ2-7	TGTGCCAGCAGCTTAGAGGGGCACGATGGCGAGCAGTACTTC	CASSLEGHDGEQYF
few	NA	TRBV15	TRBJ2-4	TGTGCCACGAGCGGGACAGAAGACATTCAGTACTTC	CATSGTEDIQYF
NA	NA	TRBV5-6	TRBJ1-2	TGTGCCAGCACAAGGGGCTATGGCTACACCTTC	CASTRGYGYTF
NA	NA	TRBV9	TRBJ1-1	TGTGCCAGCAGCCTCCGGGATTACACTGAAGCTTTCTTT	CASSLRDYTEAFF
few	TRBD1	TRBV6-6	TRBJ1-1	TGTGCCAGCAGTTACGGGGACAGGGACACTGAAGCTTTCTTT	CASSYGDRDTEAFF
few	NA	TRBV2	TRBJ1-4	TGTGCCACCTCCGGGACTGATTCAACTAATGAAAAACTGTTTTTT	CATSGTDSTNEKLFF
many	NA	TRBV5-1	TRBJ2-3	TGCGCCAGCAGCCTCCGGGGCACAGATACGCAGTATTTT	CASSLRGTDTQYF
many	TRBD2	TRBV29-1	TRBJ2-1	TGCAGCGTTGGAGCGGGAGGTTGGAATGAGCAGTTCTTC	CSVGAGGWNEQFF
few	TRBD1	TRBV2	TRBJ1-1	TGTGCCAGCAGGAAGACAGGGGCGGGTACTGAAGCTTTCTTT	CASRKTGAGTEAFF
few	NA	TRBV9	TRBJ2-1	TGTGCCAGCAGCGTTAGCGTTGCCTCCTACAATGAGCAGTTCTTC	CASSVSVASYNEQFF
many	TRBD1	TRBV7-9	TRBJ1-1	TGTGCCAGCAGCAGAGGGGGCGGGAACACTGAAGCTTTCTTT	CASSRGGGNTEAFF